The sample holds one count of the clone carrying this T cell receptor beta chain. Its target is not known. The assay was immunoSEQ multiplex PCR, and TCRdb's table has in-frame clones only and misses some. The sample holds more than 140,000 clones, around 90% seen once. The data derive from a study of T cell responses to AZD1222 COVID-19 vaccine. Study-level information: Recipients boosted at about 4 weeks or about 12 weeks are pooled.

Trimming removed 4 bases from V and 3 bases from J, with 6 bases in between. The germline V gene has CDR1 SEHNR and CDR2 FQNEAQ (reference sequence). This CDR3 is built from 12 residues. Study-wide points: The study sampled repertoires only after the peak T cell response. Seropositivity was recorded at baseline in only six AZD1222 recipients.

The source was peripheral blood, collected on day 0 of AZD1222 vaccination. This receptor was obtained from an adult in good health. This rearrangement joins TRBV7-9 to TRBJ1-2; D is undetermined. For the CDR3, the DNA is TGTGCCAGCAGCTCCCTGTACTATGGCTACACCTTC. Translated, it gives CASSSLYYGYTF.